These 2 T cell receptor beta chains came from one sample sequenced in a study of T cell responses to AZD1222 COVID-19 vaccine. The method was immunoSEQ multiplex PCR; TCRdb's version includes in-frame clones alone and lacks a portion of them. The sample lists around 260,000 clones, approximately 93% occurring once. The sequencing here drew on peripheral blood, taken on day 0 of AZD1222 vaccination. The origin of the receptors is an adult in good health.

The chain couples TRBV11-2 to TRBJ2-1; unclear D gene. CDR1 and CDR2 from the germline V gene are SGHAT and FQNNGV. V lost 6 bases to trimming and J lost 7 bases, with 25 bases between them. The CDR3 extends over 17 amino acids. The CDR3 sequence is CASSFPNLRKGVNEQFF. DNA of the CDR3: TGTGCCAGCAGTTTTCCCAACCTGAGGAAAGGAGTGAATGAGCAGTTCTTC.

This clone was counted once. This rearrangement joins TRBV6-1 to TRBJ1-6, with D maybe TRBD1 (5 bases). Trimming took off 2 bases at V and 4 bases at J, with 12 bases between the two ends. Germline CDR1 reads MNHNS; CDR2 reads SASEGT. This CDR3 is 16 amino acids long. The CDR3 spells CASSERGAGYNSPLHF. CDR3 nucleotides: TGTGCCAGCAGTGAAAGGGGAGCAGGGTATAATTCACCCCTCCACTTT.